The entry below gives a single T cell receptor (beta chain) sequence along with its context. What it binds is unknown. This specimen comes from a study of regulatory T cells in long-lasting Graves disease. Investigators prepared the TCR beta libraries by applying iRepertoire HTBI primers and Arm-PCR of CDR3 regions. TCRdb ran MiXCR on the multiplex PCR reads and lists one entry per CDR3 protein. The sample records about 660,000 distinct CDR3 sequences, roughly 30% being singletons. Study results and limitations: Favoring TRBV28, TRBJ1-2 and TRBJ2-5 was a feature seen in persistent disease.

Deletions cut 4 bases from V and 3 bases from J, with 19 bases between. This CDR3 has 16 residues. CDR1 is LNHNV, CDR2 YYDKDF, per germline (reference sequence). Time point here: persistent/refractory GD, antithyroid drugs over 5 years with positive TRAb. There was RNA extracted from PBMCs, and the TCR library was made from it. The collection involved drawing approximately 9 milliliters of peripheral blood into EDTA tubes. This TCR derives from a female donor with Graves disease. This sample comprised peripheral blood mononuclear cells (PBMCs), obtained when the disease was refractory, from a patient treated with antithyroid drugs. The V and J genes are TRBV15 and TRBJ2-7, with D uncertain. In nucleotides, the CDR3 is TGTGCCACCAGCACACACTCTAGTCGGGTGGGCTACGAGCAGTACTTC. Translation: CATSTHSSRVGYEQYF.